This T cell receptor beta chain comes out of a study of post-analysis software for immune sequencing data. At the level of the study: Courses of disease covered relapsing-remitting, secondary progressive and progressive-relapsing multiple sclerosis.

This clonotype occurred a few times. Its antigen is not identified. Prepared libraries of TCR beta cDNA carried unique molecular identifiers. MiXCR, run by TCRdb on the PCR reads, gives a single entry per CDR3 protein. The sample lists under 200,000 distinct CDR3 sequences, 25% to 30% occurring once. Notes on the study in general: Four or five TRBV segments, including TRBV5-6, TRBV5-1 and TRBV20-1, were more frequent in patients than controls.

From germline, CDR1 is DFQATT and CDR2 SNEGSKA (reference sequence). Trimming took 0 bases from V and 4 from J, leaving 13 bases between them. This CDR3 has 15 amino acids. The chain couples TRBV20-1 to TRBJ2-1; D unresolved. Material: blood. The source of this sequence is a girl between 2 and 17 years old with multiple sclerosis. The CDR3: CSARDRSGPYNEQFF. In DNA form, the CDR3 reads TGCAGTGCTAGAGACAGGTCAGGTCCTTACAATGAGCAGTTCTTC.